This T cell receptor (beta chain) was found in a study of yellow fever vaccine responses in identical twins. Notes on the study in general: As reported, the vaccine T cell response of twins seemed partly convergent and partly personalized.

Via MiXCR, TCRdb re-called the RT-PCR reads, giving one row per CDR3 protein. The top ten hold 11% of the sample, which has 1,300 or so distinct CDR3 sequences, 5.5% to 6.5% seen once. In this sample, this clonotype is large. Its antigen is still unknown. Per germline, CDR1 SGHNT and CDR2 YENEEA. V was trimmed by 3 bases and J by 3 bases, leaving 18 bases between them. This CDR3 contains 16 residues. The sequence came from a young woman who received the yellow fever vaccine. The source material was T cells from blood (PBMCs), unsorted or a sorted subset (not recorded which), sampled before or after yellow fever vaccination (not recorded which). The J gene is TRBJ2-7, the V gene TRBV11-3; D perhaps matches TRBD1 (6 bases). The DNA of the CDR3 is TGTGCCAGCAGCTTTGAATCGGGACAAGCATACTACGAGCAGTACTTC. This codes for CASSFESGQAYYEQYF.